This T cell receptor beta chain was captured by sequencing in a study of blood T cells in healthy people across ages. With a J-beta primer mix and a sample-barcoded 5' primer, a second PCR ran about 7 to 11 cycles. Each CDR3 protein is one row after TCRdb ran MiXCR on the 5' RACE reads. The sample yields roughly 730,000 distinct CDR3 sequences, more than 50% seen once. The receptor comes from a man aged 35 to 55 in good health. The sequenced sample consisted of blood.

The CDR3 DNA is TGTGCCAGCAGTTTATTAGGTCCCTATGGCTACACCTTC. This codes for CASSLLGPYGYTF. This chain links TRBV28 with TRBJ1-2; D gene uncertain. Germline V gene lookup returns CDR1 MDHEN and CDR2 SYDVKM. V gave up 1 base and J gave up 4 bases, with 7 bases separating them. The CDR3 runs 13 residues.